Below, 11 T cell receptor beta chains from the same sample are listed, as sequenced in a study of shared clonotypes between healthy human individuals. Assay used: immunoSEQ multiplex PCR; TCRdb lists only in-frame clones, some missing. The table shows approximately 700,000 clones, with less than 80% occurring only once. Material for sequencing was memory CD4+ T cells sorted from blood. Subset: CD45RA-negative fraction. The receptors stem from a woman in her thirties in good health.

This chain connects TRBV5-4 to TRBJ2-1; D is ambiguous. V was shortened by 2 bases and J by 5 bases, with 11 bases between the two germline ends. The germline V gene has CDR1 SGHNT and CDR2 YYREEE (reference sequence). The CDR3 is 14 residues long. The CDR3 loop reads CASSLQSDDNEQFF. As DNA, the CDR3 is TGTGCCAGCAGCTTACAGAGCGATGACAATGAGCAGTTCTTC. The entire variable domain, with the rest obtained from reference TRBV5-4 and TRBJ2-1, is as follows: ETGVTQSPTHLIKTRGQQVTLRCSSQSGHNTVSWYQQALGQGPQFIFQYYREEENGRGNFPPRFSGLQFPNYSSELNVNALELDDSALYLCASSLQSDDNEQFFGPGTRLTVL.

This clone was detected only once. This sequence joins TRBV7-2 and TRBJ1-1, with 8 positions matching TRBD1. Germline V gene data show CDR1 as SGHTA and CDR2 as FQGNSA. The CDR3 length is 12 residues. J lost 10 bases, V lost 4 bases, and 5 bases had no gene match. In DNA, the CDR3 is TGTGCCAGCAGCTCATGGACAGGGATAGCTTTCTTT. Translation: CASSSWTGIAFF.

This chain uses TRBV5-1 with TRBJ2-7; 12 nucleotides line up with TRBD2. Germline values: CDR1 SGHRS, CDR2 YFSETQ. J lost 6 bases, V lost 0 bases, and 4 bases had no gene match. The CDR3 consists of 15 residues. Here the CDR3 reads CASSLGLAGVSEQYF. CDR3 nucleotide sequence: TGCGCCAGCAGCTTGGGACTAGCGGGAGTCTCCGAGCAGTACTTC.

J is TRBJ2-3 and V is TRBV18; 13 positions match TRBD2. V trimming: 0 bases; J trimming: 6 bases; junction bases outside the gene matches: 3. This CDR3 has 16 residues. Germline V gene data show CDR1 as KGHSH and CDR2 as LQKENI. The CDR3 DNA follows: TGTGCCAGCTCACCACCGACGACTAGCGGGAGGGATACGCAGTATTTT. Amino acids: CASSPPTTSGRDTQYF.

In its sample, this clone was seen a few times. J is TRBJ2-7 and V is TRBV28, with a tentative D call TRBD2 (5 bases). This CDR3 comprises 14 residues. The germline gives CDR1 MDHEN, CDR2 SYDVKM. With 1 base removed from V and 7 bases from J, the gap between germline ends came to 14 bases. The CDR3 protein is CASSLYLAPWEQYF. CDR3 coding DNA: TGTGCCAGCAGTTTATATCTAGCACCATGGGAGCAGTACTTC.

The chain couples TRBV27 to TRBJ1-5; possibly TRBD1 for D (5 bases). The CDR3 sequence is 15 residues long. V lost 0 bases and J 5 bases, leaving 11 bases between the germline ends. Per germline, CDR1 MNHEY and CDR2 SMNVEV (reference sequence). CDR3: CASSLSAGEYQPQHF. As DNA, the CDR3 is TGTGCCAGCAGTTTATCGGCGGGGGAGTATCAGCCCCAGCATTTT.

The V call is TRBV19, the J call TRBJ1-2; D unresolved. The ends were cut back, 4 bases at V and 8 bases at J, with 14 bases in the middle. Germline CDR1 reads LNHDA; CDR2 reads SQIVND (reference sequence). This CDR3 region has 13 residues. The CDR3 nucleotides are TGTGCCAGTAGTAGCAGGATACTCCTCGGCTACACCTTC. Translation: CASSSRILLGYTF. The variable domain in full, with the rest retrieved from reference TRBV19 and TRBJ1-2, is DGGITQSPKYLFRKEGQNVTLSCEQNLNHDAMYWYRQDPGQGLRLIYYSQIVNDFQKGDIAEGYSVSREKKESFPLTVTSAQKNPTAFYLCASSSRILLGYTFGSGTRLTVV.

About this clone: This clone may be a read error of a much larger clone one base away. J is TRBJ2-3 and V is TRBV7-6; D gene unclear. Germline V gene lookup returns CDR1 SGHVS and CDR2 FNYEAQ. V was trimmed by 3 bases and J by 2 bases, leaving 0 bases between them. CDR3 length: 11 residues. The CDR3 DNA reads as TGTGCCAGCAGCTTCACAGATACGCAGTATTTT. This encodes CASSFTDTQYF.

A few counts support this clone. The chain combines TRBV5-4 with TRBJ2-7; 13 bases agree with TRBD2. CDR3 length equals 16 residues. Germline CDR1 and CDR2: SGHNT and YYREEE (reference sequence). V gave up 3 bases and J gave up 4 bases; unmatched junction bases: 7. CDR3 sequence: CASSSGLAGSLYEQYF. The CDR3 nucleotides are TGTGCCAGCAGCTCGGGACTAGCGGGGTCCCTTTACGAGCAGTACTTC.

Concerning this clone itself: At the DNA level, this CDR3 is encoded by other sequences in the same sample as well. This chain uses TRBV11-2 with TRBJ2-5; D is possibly TRBD1 or TRBD2 (5 bases each). Trimming took 4 bases from V and 3 from J, leaving 9 bases between them. The germline V gene has CDR1 SGHAT and CDR2 FQNNGV. This CDR3 has 13 amino acids. CDR3 amino acids: CASSSGPEETQYF. The CDR3, as DNA: TGTGCCAGCAGCTCGGGACCAGAAGAGACCCAGTACTTC.

The chain couples TRBV5-1 to TRBJ1-2; 10 bases match TRBD1. The CDR3 is 14 residues long. Germline V gene data show CDR1 as SGHRS and CDR2 as YFSETQ. Trimming removed 4 bases from V and 6 bases from J; junction bases left unmatched: 6. CDR3 in amino acids: CASSKGTGADGYTF. The CDR3 coding sequence is TGCGCCAGCAGCAAAGGGACAGGGGCCGATGGCTACACCTTC.